This T cell receptor (beta chain) was sequenced during a study of T cell responses to AZD1222 COVID-19 vaccine (TCRdb year 2021). Some background on the complete study: AZD1222 recipients whose second dose came at about 4 weeks and those whose second dose came at about 12 weeks were combined into one group, since spike-specific TCR depth and breadth did not differ between the two schedules. Trial participants were enrolled by age into subgroups of 18-55, 56-69 and 70-plus years, and about 150, 27 and 61 TCR-sequenced participants, respectively, were included in these subgroups. A total of around 240 trial participants underwent TCR sequencing, of whom 200 to 220 had received two doses of AZD1222 and approximately 25 had received two doses of the MenACWY control vaccine. Findings and caveats that apply to the study as a whole: Participants were mostly white British and included more females than males, and it was suggested by the authors that clonal diversity may have been underestimated. CD4 TCRs associated with the vaccine covered the entire spike protein, and the dominant responses were in regions 160-218 and 743-854. After two AZD1222 doses, both the breadth and the depth of spike-specific TCRs were significantly higher than at day 0 and than in MenACWY recipients. In the small 56-69-year group, the increase in depth fell short of significance, most likely because of low power. Conclusions about previously exposed vaccinees were limited because only a handful of AZD1222 recipients were SARS-CoV-2 seropositive at baseline. Because no day 14 peak-response samples were available, repertoires were characterized only after the peak T cell response. Reportedly, almost half of the unique spike-specific TCRs recognized epitopes lying outside the regions that are mutated in the B.1.351 and B.1.1.7 variants.

This specimen's time point label, per the study, means: baseline before first vaccination. Samples from vaccinated people were obtained from the UK trials COV001 and COV002, which included a single-blind randomized controlled phase 2/3 trial of AZD1222 (ChAdOx1 nCoV-19) in healthy adults. For TCRbeta chain sequencing, PBMC samples from trial participants were taken at day 0 and at day 28 after the second dose. The CDR3 regions of human TCRbeta chains were analyzed by immunosequencing. The authors' pipeline ran thus. Repertoire TCRs were matched against a reference library of SARS-CoV-2-specific TCRs generated with the MIRA antigen-specificity platform. Breadth was defined as the fraction of unique TCRs that were SARS-CoV-2-associated, and depth was defined as the fraction of total T cells that were SARS-CoV-2-associated. Using the MIRA data, each spike-specific TCR was assigned both to the spike region to which the TCR was reactive and to a CD4 or CD8 class. Log10-transformed breadth and depth values were compared by one-way ANOVA with Sidak's multiple comparisons tests. TCRdb took this table from immuneACCESS and kept in-frame rearrangements with V and J called. Such tables lack part of the clones; where checked against another copy, unresolved V genes explain under half of the gap, and the rest is unexplained. That table gives V, J and clone size, and the DNA gave D and trimming. Across this sample there are 85,000 to 120,000 clones, with 85% to 90% seen only once. 5% of the sample rests with the top ten.

Including cysteine and phenylalanine, the CDR3 has 12 amino acids. The retained sequence is limited to the CDR3, 36 bases, with the frame set at the first base. Trimmed from V: 8 bases; trimmed from J: 4 bases; junction bases lacking a gene match: 6. Based on the germline V gene (reference sequence), the CDR1 and CDR2 sequences are GTSNPN and SVGIG. Turning to this clone: The specificity of this receptor is unknown. Base qualities are not at hand, and no much larger clone is one base apart.

The sample here was peripheral blood, taken on day 0 of AZD1222 vaccination. The rearrangement combines TRBV30 with TRBJ1-2, and TRBD1 matches 8 of the central bases. This TCR came from an adult in good health. The encoded CDR3 is CATDRGGYGYTF. The DNA sequence is as follows: TGTGCCACAGACAGGGGTGGCTATGGCTACACCTTC.